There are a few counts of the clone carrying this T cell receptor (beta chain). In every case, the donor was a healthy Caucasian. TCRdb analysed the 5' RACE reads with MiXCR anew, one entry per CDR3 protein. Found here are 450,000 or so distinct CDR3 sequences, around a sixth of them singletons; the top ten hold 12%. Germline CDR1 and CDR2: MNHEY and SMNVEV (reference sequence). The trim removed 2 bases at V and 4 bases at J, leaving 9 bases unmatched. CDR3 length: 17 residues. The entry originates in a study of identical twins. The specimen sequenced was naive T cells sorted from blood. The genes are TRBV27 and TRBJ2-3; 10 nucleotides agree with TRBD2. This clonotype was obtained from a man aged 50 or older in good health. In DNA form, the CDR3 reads TGTGCCAGCAGTTTAGGTCTAGCGGGAGTTGACGCAGATACGCAGTATTTT. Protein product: CASSLGLAGVDADTQYF.